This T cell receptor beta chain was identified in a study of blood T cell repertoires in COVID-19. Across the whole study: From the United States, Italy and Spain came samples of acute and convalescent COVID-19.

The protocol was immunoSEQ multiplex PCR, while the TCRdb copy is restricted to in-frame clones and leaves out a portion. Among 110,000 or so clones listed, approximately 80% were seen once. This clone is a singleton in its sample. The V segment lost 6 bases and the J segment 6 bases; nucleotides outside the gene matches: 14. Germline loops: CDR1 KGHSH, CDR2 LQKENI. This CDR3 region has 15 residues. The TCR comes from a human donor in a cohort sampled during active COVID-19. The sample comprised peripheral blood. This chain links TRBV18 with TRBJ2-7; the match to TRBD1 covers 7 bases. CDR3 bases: TGTGCCAGCTCTCCTAACAGGGGACCTGGAGGCGAGCAGTACTTC. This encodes CASSPNRGPGGEQYF.